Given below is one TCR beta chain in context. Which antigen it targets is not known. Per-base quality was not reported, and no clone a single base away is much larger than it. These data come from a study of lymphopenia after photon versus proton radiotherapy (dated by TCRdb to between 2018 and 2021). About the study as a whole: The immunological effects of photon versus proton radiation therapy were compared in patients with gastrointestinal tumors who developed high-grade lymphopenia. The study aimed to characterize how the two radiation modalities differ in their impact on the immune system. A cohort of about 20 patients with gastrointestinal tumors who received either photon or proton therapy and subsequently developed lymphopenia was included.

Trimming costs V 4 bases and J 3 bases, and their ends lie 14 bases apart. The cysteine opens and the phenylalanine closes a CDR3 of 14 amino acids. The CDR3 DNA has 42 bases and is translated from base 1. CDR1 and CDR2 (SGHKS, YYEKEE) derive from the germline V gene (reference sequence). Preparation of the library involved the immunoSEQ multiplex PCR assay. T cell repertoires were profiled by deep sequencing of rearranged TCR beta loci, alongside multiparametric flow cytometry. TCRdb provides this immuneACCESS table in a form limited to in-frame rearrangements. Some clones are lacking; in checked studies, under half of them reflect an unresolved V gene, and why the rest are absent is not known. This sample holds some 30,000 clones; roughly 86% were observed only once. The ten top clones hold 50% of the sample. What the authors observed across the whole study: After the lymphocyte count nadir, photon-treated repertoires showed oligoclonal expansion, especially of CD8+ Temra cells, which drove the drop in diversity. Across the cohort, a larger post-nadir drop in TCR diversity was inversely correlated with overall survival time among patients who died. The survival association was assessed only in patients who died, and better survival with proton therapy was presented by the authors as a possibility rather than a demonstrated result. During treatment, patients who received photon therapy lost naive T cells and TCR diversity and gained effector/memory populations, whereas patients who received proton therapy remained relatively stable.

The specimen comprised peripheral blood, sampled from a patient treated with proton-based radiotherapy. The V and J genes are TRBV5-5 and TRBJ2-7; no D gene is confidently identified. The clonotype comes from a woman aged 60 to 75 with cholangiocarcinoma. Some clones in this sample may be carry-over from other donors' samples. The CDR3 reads CASSPVWSLYEQYF. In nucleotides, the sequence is TGTGCCAGCAGCCCCGTTTGGTCCCTCTACGAGCAGTACTTC.